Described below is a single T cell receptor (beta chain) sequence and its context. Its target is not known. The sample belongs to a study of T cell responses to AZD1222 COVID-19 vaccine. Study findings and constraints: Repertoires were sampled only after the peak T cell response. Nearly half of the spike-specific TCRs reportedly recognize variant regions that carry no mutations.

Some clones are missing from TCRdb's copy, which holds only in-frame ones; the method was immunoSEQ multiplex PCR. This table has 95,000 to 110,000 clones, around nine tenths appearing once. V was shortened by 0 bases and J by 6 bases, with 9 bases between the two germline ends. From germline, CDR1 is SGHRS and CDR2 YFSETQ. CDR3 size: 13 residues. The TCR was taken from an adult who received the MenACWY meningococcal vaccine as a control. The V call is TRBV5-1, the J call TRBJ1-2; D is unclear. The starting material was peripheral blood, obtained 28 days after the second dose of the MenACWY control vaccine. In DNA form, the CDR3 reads TGCGCCAGCAGCTTGGCGGGCGGGGATGGCTACACCTTC. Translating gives CASSLAGGDGYTF.